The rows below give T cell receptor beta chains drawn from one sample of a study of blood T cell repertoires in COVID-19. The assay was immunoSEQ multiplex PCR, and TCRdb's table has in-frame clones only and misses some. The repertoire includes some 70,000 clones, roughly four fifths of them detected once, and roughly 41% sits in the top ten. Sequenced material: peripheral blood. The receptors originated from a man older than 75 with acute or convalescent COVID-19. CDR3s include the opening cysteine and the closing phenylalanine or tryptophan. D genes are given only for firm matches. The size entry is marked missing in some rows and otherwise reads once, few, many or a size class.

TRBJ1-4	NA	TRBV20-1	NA	CSADEAEKLFF	TGCAGTGCTGACGAGGCGGAAAAACTGTTTTTT
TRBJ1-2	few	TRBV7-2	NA	CASSLKEIRGGNSYGYTF	TGTGCCAGCAGCTTAAAAGAAATTAGGGGGGGCAATAGCTATGGCTACACCTTC
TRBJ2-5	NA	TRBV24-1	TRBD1	CATSDPGTGGGETQYF	TGTGCCACCAGTGATCCCGGGACAGGGGGCGGCGAGACCCAGTACTTC
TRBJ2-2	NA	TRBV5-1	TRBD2	CASSLRGGTGELFF	TGCGCCAGCAGCTTGCGGGGGGGCACCGGGGAGCTGTTTTTT
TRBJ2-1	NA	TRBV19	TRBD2	CASRASSGGSYNEQFF	TGTGCCAGTAGGGCCTCTAGCGGTGGCTCCTACAATGAGCAGTTCTTC
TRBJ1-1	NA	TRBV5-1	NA	CASSSSSPSTEAFF	TGCGCCAGCAGCTCTAGTAGCCCGAGCACTGAAGCTTTCTTT
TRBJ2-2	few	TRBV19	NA	CASRFQNTGELFF	TGTGCCAGTAGGTTCCAGAACACCGGGGAGCTGTTTTTT
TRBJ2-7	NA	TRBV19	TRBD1	CASTRQGVPYEQYF	TGTGCCAGTACCAGACAGGGGGTACCCTACGAGCAGTACTTC
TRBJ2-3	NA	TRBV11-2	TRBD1	CASSSGQGRTDTQYF	TGTGCCAGCAGCTCGGGACAGGGTAGAACAGATACGCAGTATTTT
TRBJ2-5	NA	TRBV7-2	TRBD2	CASSLAGRGETQYF	TGTGCCAGCAGCTTAGCCGGGAGGGGGGAGACCCAGTACTTC
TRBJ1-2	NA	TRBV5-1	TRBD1	CASDPGGGQGSGYTF	TGCGCCAGCGACCCAGGAGGGGGCCAAGGGAGTGGCTACACCTTC
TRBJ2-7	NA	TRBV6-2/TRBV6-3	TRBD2	CASSYGGRVHEQYF	TGTGCCAGCAGTTACGGGGGGAGGGTCCACGAGCAGTACTTC
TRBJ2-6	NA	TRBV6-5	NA	CASRGLSGANVLTF	TGTGCCAGCAGGGGGCTCTCTGGGGCCAACGTCCTGACTTTC
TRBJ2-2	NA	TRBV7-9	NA	CASSPGQIINTGELFF	TGTGCCAGCAGCCCAGGACAGATAATTAACACCGGGGAGCTGTTTTTT
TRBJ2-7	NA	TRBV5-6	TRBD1	CASRGTGASYEQYF	TGTGCCAGCAGAGGGACAGGGGCCTCCTACGAGCAGTACTTC
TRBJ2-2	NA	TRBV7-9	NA	CASSFTGTAGELFF	TGTGCCAGCAGCTTTACAGGGACGGCCGGGGAGCTGTTTTTT
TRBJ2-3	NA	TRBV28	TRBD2	CASSQNLAGGLTPTDTQYF	TGTGCCAGCAGTCAAAATCTAGCGGGGGGGCTCACCCCCACAGATACGCAGTATTTT
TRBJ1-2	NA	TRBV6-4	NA	CASSAGTHGGYTF	TGTGCCAGCAGTGCTGGGACTCATGGAGGCTACACCTTC
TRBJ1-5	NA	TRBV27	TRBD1	CASSSLTDRGHQPQHF	TGTGCCAGCAGTTCATTAACGGACAGGGGGCACCAGCCCCAGCATTTT
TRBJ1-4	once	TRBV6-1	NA	CASSVQALLTNEKLFF	TGTGCCAGCAGTGTACAGGCCCTGTTAACTAATGAAAAACTGTTTTTT
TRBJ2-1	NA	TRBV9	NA	CASSVGGGMVNEQFF	TGTGCCAGCAGCGTAGGGGGCGGAATGGTCAATGAGCAGTTCTTC
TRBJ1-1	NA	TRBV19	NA	CASSIPGGLGNTEAFF	TGTGCCAGTAGTATCCCGGGGGGACTCGGGAACACTGAAGCTTTCTTT